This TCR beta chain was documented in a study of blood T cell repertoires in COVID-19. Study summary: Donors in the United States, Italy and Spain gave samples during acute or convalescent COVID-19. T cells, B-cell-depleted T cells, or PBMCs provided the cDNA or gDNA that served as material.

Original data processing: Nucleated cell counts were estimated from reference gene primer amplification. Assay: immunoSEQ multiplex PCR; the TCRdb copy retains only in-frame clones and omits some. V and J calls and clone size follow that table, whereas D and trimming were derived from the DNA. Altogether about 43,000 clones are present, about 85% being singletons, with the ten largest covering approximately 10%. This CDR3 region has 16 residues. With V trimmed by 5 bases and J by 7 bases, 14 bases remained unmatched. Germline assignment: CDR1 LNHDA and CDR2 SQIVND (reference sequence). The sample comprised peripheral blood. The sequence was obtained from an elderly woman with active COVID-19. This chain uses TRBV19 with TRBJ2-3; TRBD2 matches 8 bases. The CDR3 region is CASSASGTGGRNTQYF. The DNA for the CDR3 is TGTGCCAGTAGTGCCAGTGGGACGGGGGGGCGAAATACGCAGTATTTT. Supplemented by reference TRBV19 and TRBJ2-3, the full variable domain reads DGGITQSPKYLFRKEGQNVTLSCEQNLNHDAMYWYRQDPGQGLRLIYYSQIVNDFQKGDIAEGYSVSREKKESFPLTVTSAQKNPTAFYLCASSASGTGGRNTQYFGPGTRLTVL.